This TCR beta chain was profiled in a study of cytomegalovirus exposure and HLA in healthy donors. The PCR contained 60 Vbeta and 13 Jbeta primers. Sequencing was performed with immunoSEQ multiplex PCR; in TCRdb, only in-frame clones are kept and a portion is missing. The repertoire has roughly 100,000 clones, under 80% of them found once; the top ten carry 8.5% to 10%. This clone was recorded a few times. V shed 0 bases and J 3 bases; nucleotides not matched to a gene: 8. CDR3 size: 18 residues. The germline gives CDR1 SGDLS, CDR2 YYNGEE. The genes are TRBV9 and TRBJ2-6; 8 nucleotides align to TRBD2. The sample taken for sequencing was PBMCs. The receptor was derived from a woman between 35 and 50 years old in good health and CMV-seropositive. The DNA for the CDR3 is TGTGCCAGCAGCGTAGTAAGGACGGGAGGGGATGGGGCCAACGTCCTGACTTTC. It codes for CASSVVRTGGDGANVLTF.